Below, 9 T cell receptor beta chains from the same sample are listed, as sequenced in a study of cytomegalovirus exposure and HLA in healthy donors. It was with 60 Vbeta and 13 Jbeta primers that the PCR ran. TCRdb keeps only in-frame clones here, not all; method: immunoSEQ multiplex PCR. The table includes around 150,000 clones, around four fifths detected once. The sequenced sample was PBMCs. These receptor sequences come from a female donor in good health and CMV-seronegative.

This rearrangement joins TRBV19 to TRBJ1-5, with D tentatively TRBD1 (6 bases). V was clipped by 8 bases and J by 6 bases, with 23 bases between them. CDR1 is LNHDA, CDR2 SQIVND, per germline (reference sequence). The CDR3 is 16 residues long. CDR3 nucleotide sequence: TGTGCCAGTGGAAGAGGACAGCAGACCGGGTCTCAGCCCCAGCATTTT. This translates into CASGRGQQTGSQPQHF.

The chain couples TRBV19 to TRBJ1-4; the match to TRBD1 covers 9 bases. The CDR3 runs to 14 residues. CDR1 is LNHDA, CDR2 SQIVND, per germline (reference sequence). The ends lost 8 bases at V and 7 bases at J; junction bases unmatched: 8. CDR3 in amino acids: CASGTGGAGEKLFF. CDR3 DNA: TGTGCCAGTGGTACAGGGGGCGCGGGTGAAAAACTGTTTTTT.

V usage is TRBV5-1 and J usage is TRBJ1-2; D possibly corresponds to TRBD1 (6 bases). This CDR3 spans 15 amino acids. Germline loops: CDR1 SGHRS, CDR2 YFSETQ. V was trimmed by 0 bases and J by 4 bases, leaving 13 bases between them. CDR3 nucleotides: TGCGCCAGCAGCTTGGGAGGGGGGGATCTCTATGGCTACACCTTC. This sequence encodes CASSLGGGDLYGYTF.

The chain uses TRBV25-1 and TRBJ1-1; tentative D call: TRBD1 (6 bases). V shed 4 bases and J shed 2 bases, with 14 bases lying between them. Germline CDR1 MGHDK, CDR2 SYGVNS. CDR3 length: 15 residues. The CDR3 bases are TGTGCCAGCAGTGGCTGGGGGGGGCGAAACACTGAAGCTTTCTTT. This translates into CASSGWGGRNTEAFF. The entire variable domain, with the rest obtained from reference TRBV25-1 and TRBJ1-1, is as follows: EADIYQTPRYLVIGTGKKITLECSQTMGHDKMYWYQQDPGMELHLIHYSYGVNSTEKGDLSSESTVSRIRTEHFPLTLESARPSHTSQYLCASSGWGGRNTEAFFGQGTRLTVV.

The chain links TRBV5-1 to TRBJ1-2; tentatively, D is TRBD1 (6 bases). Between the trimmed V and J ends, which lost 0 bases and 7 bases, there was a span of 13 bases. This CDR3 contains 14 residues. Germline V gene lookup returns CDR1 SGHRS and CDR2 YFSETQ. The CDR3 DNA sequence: TGCGCCAGCAGCTTGGCCCCAGGGGCGTCTGGCTACACCTTC. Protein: CASSLAPGASGYTF. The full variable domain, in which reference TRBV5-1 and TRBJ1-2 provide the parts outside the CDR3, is KAGVTQTPRYLIKTRGQQVTLSCSPISGHRSVSWYQQTPGQGLQFLFEYFSETQRNKGNFPGRFSGRQFSNSRSEMNVSTLELGDSALYLCASSLAPGASGYTFGSGTRLTVV.

The CDR3: CASSSTTNTGELFF. In DNA form, the CDR3 reads TGTGCCAGCAGCTCAACTACGAACACCGGGGAGCTGTTTTTT. This sequence joins TRBV9 and TRBJ2-2; no definite D call. The germline V gene encodes CDR1 SGDLS and CDR2 YYNGEE. The CDR3 covers 14 residues. V lost 4 bases to trimming and J lost 0 bases, with 7 bases between them.

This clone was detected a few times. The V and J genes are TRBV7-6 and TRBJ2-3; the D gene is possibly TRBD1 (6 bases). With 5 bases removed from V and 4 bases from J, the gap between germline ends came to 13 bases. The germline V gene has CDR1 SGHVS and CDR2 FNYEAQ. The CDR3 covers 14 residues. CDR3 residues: CASSGAGEPDTQYF. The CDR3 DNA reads TGTGCCAGCAGCGGGGCAGGGGAACCAGATACGCAGTATTTT.

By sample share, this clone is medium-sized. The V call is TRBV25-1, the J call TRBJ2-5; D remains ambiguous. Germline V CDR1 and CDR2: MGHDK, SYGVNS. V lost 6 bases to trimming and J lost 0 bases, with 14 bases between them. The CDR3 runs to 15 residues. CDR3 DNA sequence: TGTGCCAGCAGCCATGAGGCTGGGTACCAAGAGACCCAGTACTTC. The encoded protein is CASSHEAGYQETQYF.

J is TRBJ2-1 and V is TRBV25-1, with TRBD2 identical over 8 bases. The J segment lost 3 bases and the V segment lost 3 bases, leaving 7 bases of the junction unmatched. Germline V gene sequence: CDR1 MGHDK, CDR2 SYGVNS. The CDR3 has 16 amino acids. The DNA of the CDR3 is TGTGCCAGCAGTGATGTGAGCGGGGGATTCTACAATGAGCAGTTCTTC. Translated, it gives CASSDVSGGFYNEQFF.